Listed below are T cell receptor beta chains from one sample, sequenced in a study of Ad26.COV2.S vaccination and SARS-CoV-2 variants. Clones were read by immunoSEQ multiplex PCR, and TCRdb kept only the in-frame ones, dropping some. The sample holds approximately 400,000 clones; roughly four fifths are singletons and the top ten take about 7.4%. Specimen: peripheral blood, collected in a trial of Ad26.COV2.S vaccine versus placebo. The receptors derive from a person between 18 and 60 years old who received the Ad26.COV2.S COVID-19 vaccine or a placebo. The conserved cysteine and the conserved F or W are not part of the CDR3 here. The D gene is left open where the match is weak.

D,V,J,CDR3
TRBD2,TRBV2,TRBJ2-3,ATKAGLRNTDTQY
TRBD1,TRBV6-5,TRBJ1-1,ASSSPGTGGTEAF
.,TRBV7-2,TRBJ1-1,ASSTQQNTEAF
.,TRBV27,TRBJ2-1,ASSAGQISYNEQF
TRBD1,TRBV4-1,TRBJ1-3,ASSQGPQGGGNTIY
.,TRBV30,TRBJ2-3,AWSAADTQY
.,TRBV19,TRBJ1-2,ASSIVRELNYGYT
.,TRBV27,TRBJ2-2,ASSLLLAGELF
TRBD2,TRBV19,TRBJ2-2,ASSQFSGALSGELF
.,TRBV7-9,TRBJ1-1,ASSLGRNEAF
.,TRBV30,TRBJ1-2,AWSVGAEGYT
.,TRBV2,TRBJ2-3,ASSRDTQY
TRBD1,TRBV27,TRBJ2-5,ASSPHRSGGGGTQY
.,TRBV27,TRBJ2-7,ASSPTPLAYEQY
.,TRBV18,TRBJ1-4,ASSGAPVGEKLF
.,TRBV3-1/TRBV3-2,TRBJ1-2,ASILHKTGYT
.,TRBV9,TRBJ2-1,ASSPLPGSRYNEQF
.,TRBV2,TRBJ2-2,ASSEIGAGNTGELF
.,TRBV4-3,TRBJ2-7,ASSQAGRGYEQY
.,TRBV18,TRBJ2-1,ASSPGGFSYNEQF
.,TRBV18,TRBJ2-4,ASSPRQVGEPKNIQY
.,TRBV19,TRBJ1-2,ASSIHRNYGYT
.,TRBV6-5,TRBJ2-7,ASSYRGYEQY
.,TRBV7-9,TRBJ1-2,ASRGGRRGYT
.,TRBV6-1,TRBJ2-2,ASSEGVGTGELF
TRBD1,TRBV2,TRBJ2-2,ASRADRRELF
.,TRBV14,TRBJ1-1,GRGEGTEAF
.,TRBV6-6,TRBJ2-5,ASSPLQGQMETQY
.,TRBV23-1,TRBJ1-3,ASSPPGRGRNTIY
.,TRBV6-5,TRBJ1-2,ASSYSGESNYGYT
TRBD1,TRBV6-5,TRBJ1-3,ASSFGDRGSGNTIY
TRBD2,TRBV5-6,TRBJ2-7,ASTLIAGGPFEQY
TRBD2,TRBV5-1,TRBJ2-7,ASSFTSGRGGEQY
.,TRBV6-2/TRBV6-3,TRBJ2-7,ASSYALKGPHEQY
.,TRBV5-1,TRBJ1-2,ASSLYGPGAYGYT
.,TRBV7-9,TRBJ2-5,ASRGNGIVY
.,TRBV5-6,TRBJ2-7,ASSPGGRAPYEQY
.,TRBV6-6,TRBJ1-4,ASSPFQTRGEKLF
.,TRBV4-1,TRBJ1-5,ASSPLGKRAQPQH
TRBD1,TRBV13,TRBJ1-1,ASSSPGGSGNTEAF
TRBD1,TRBV27,TRBJ1-2,ASSFRDRGHLGYGYT
.,TRBV29-1,TRBJ2-2,SVEVGSPGELF
.,TRBV5-4,TRBJ1-2,ASTQGGSYGYT
TRBD2,TRBV19,TRBJ2-3,ASSWGGGTDTQY
.,TRBV5-6,TRBJ1-2,ASSLERGGVDYGYT
.,TRBV24-1,TRBJ2-7,ATSGGQEQY
.,TRBV6-5,TRBJ2-7,ASSYSTGSSYEQY
.,TRBV3-1/TRBV3-2,TRBJ1-5,ASSPFGGQPQH
.,TRBV18,TRBJ1-3,ASSPGNSGNTIY